The 29 T cell receptor beta chains listed next were all sequenced from one sample in a study of Tregs in tolerant kidney transplant recipients. Using immunoSEQ multiplex PCR, the repertoire was profiled, and TCRdb retains in-frame clones only, with some absent. Of roughly 66,000 clones in the sample, roughly 90% were seen once. Source: CD8+ T cells from blood, taken before the transplant. The origin of the receptors is a human donor who received a combined kidney and bone marrow transplant.

The V gene is TRBV5-1, the J gene TRBJ2-3; 13 bases line up with TRBD2. Germline V gene data show CDR1 as SGHRS and CDR2 as YFSETQ. The junction had 12 bases not matched to a gene; V was cut back by 6 bases and J by 5 bases. CDR3 size: 17 residues. The CDR3 DNA sequence: TGCGCCAGCACTCCCAGACTAGCGGGAGGCCACGGAGATACGCAGTATTTT. Protein sequence: CASTPRLAGGHGDTQYF.

The chain couples TRBV9 to TRBJ2-5; 9 bases align to TRBD2. Germline V gene lookup returns CDR1 SGDLS and CDR2 YYNGEE. CDR3 length equals 16 residues. Unmatched junction bases numbered 9, after V lost 3 bases and J lost 3 bases. The CDR3 is CASSGSGGGVKETQYF. For the CDR3, the DNA is TGTGCCAGCAGCGGATCCGGCGGGGGGGTAAAAGAGACCCAGTACTTC.

The V and J genes are TRBV9 and TRBJ2-1, with 9 bases that match TRBD2. This CDR3 has 15 residues. The germline V gene encodes CDR1 SGDLS and CDR2 YYNGEE. Trimming removed 4 bases from V and 8 bases from J; junction bases left unmatched: 10. CDR3 amino acids: CASSKMAGGPYEQFF. DNA of the CDR3: TGTGCCAGCAGCAAAATGGCGGGAGGGCCCTATGAGCAGTTCTTC.

This sequence joins TRBV27 and TRBJ1-5, with D perhaps matching TRBD1 (6 bases). CDR1 is MNHEY, CDR2 SMNVEV, per germline (reference sequence). The CDR3 covers 17 residues. Trimming stripped 5 bases from V and 6 bases from J, with 23 bases between. This CDR3 reads CASSLIGGAAGVQPQHF. The DNA of the CDR3 is TGTGCCAGCAGTCTAATTGGGGGGGCAGCCGGGGTTCAGCCCCAGCATTTT.

This clone has only a few counts. The V and J genes are TRBV12-5 and TRBJ2-1, with 15 bases aligning to TRBD2. CDR3 size: 17 residues. The germline CDR1 and CDR2 sequences are LGHNT and FRNRAP. J lost 2 bases, V lost 3 bases, and 2 bases had no gene match. In nucleotides, the CDR3 is TGTGCTAGTGGTTTCGGACTAGCGGGGGGGACCTACAATGAGCAGTTCTTC. Translated, it gives CASGFGLAGGTYNEQFF. Full variable domain (remainder filled in from reference TRBV12-5 and TRBJ2-1): DARVTQTPRHKVTEMGQEVTMRCQPILGHNTVFWYRQTMMQGLELLAYFRNRAPLDDSGMPKDRFSAEMPDATLATLKIQPSEPRDSAVYFCASGFGLAGGTYNEQFFGPGTRLTVL.

This clone was detected once. The rearrangement uses TRBV4-1 and TRBJ1-5, with 7 bases fitting TRBD1. The germline V gene encodes CDR1 MGHRA and CDR2 YSYEKL. V lost 4 bases, J lost 4 bases, and 4 bases stayed unmatched. The CDR3 has 14 residues. CDR3 nucleotide sequence: TGCGCCAGCAGCCCGGGACAGATGAATCAGCCCCAGCATTTT. Its protein is CASSPGQMNQPQHF.

This chain links TRBV7-6 with TRBJ2-7, with D possibly matching TRBD1 (6 bases). The germline V and J ends were trimmed by 2 bases and 7 bases, with 18 bases remaining between them. The CDR3 has 15 amino acids. The V gene's germline CDR1 is SGHVS and CDR2 FNYEAQ. The CDR3 nucleotides read TGTGCCAGCAGCTTACCTCCCGGGACACTTGAAGAGCAGTACTTC. Its protein is CASSLPPGTLEEQYF.

The rearrangement uses TRBV27 and TRBJ2-7; 8 positions match TRBD2. The trim removed 4 bases at V and 4 bases at J, leaving 6 bases unmatched. The CDR3 covers 14 residues. Germline loops: CDR1 MNHEY, CDR2 SMNVEV (reference sequence). The CDR3 reads CASSSGGRFYEQYF. The CDR3 region has the DNA TGTGCCAGCAGTTCGGGGGGGAGGTTTTACGAGCAGTACTTC.

This clone was detected only once. The chain links TRBV25-1 to TRBJ1-2; no clear D gene. Trimming stripped 5 bases from V and 4 bases from J, with 11 bases between. CDR3 length equals 13 residues. Germline V gives CDR1 MGHDK, CDR2 SYGVNS. The CDR3 DNA follows: TGTGCCAGCAGTCCCGGAGGTCGCTATGGCTACACCTTC. The encoded protein is CASSPGGRYGYTF.

The chain carries TRBV30 and TRBJ2-7; a possible D gene is TRBD2 (5 bases). The germline V and J ends were trimmed by 0 bases and 5 bases, with 14 bases remaining between them. Looked up from germline, CDR1 is GTSNPN and CDR2 is SVGIG (reference sequence). This CDR3 contains 14 residues. The CDR3 here is CAWSVGLTTDEQYF. The CDR3 region has the DNA TGTGCCTGGAGTGTAGGACTCACCACCGACGAGCAGTACTTC.

The chain joins TRBV4-1 to TRBJ1-2, with TRBD1 identical over 11 bases. J lost 7 bases, V lost 4 bases, and 17 bases had no gene match. CDR1 is MGHRA and CDR2 is YSYEKL in the germline V gene. The CDR3 is made up of 18 amino acids. CDR3 loop: CASSLFGTGGRENAGYTF. The CDR3 coding sequence is TGCGCCAGCAGCCTCTTTGGGACAGGGGGGAGGGAGAATGCTGGCTACACCTTC.

The chain couples TRBV30 to TRBJ2-5; the D gene is possibly TRBD1 (6 bases). The CDR3 has 14 amino acids. Germline V gives CDR1 GTSNPN, CDR2 SVGIG (reference sequence). V lost 7 bases, J lost 0 bases, and 15 bases lay in between. DNA for the CDR3: TGTGCCTTTACTTCAGGGGCGTACCAAGAGACCCAGTACTTC. Translating gives CAFTSGAYQETQYF.

CDR3 bases: TGTGCCTGGAAGGTTTTGCGAGGGAAGAGACAGCCCCAGCATTTT. Translated, it gives CAWKVLRGKRQPQHF. The chain has TRBV30 and TRBJ1-5, with D uncertain. The CDR3 spans 15 residues. Deletions cut 4 bases from V and 7 bases from J, with 20 bases between. Germline lookup yields CDR1 GTSNPN and CDR2 SVGIG (reference sequence).

The chain joins TRBV28 to TRBJ2-7; D unclear. This CDR3 comprises 15 residues. Trimming removed 6 bases from V and 2 bases from J, with 17 bases in between. Germline V gene sequence: CDR1 MDHEN, CDR2 SYDVKM. The CDR3 DNA reads TGTGCCAGCAGCTCCCTAACCAAGGAGACCTACGAGCAGTACTTC. Translation: CASSSLTKETYEQYF.

The chain is built from TRBV4-2 and TRBJ2-7, with a possible D match to TRBD1 (5 bases). Germline assignment: CDR1 LGHNA and CDR2 YNFKEQ. V was clipped by 0 bases and J by 5 bases, with 8 bases between them. The CDR3 runs to 13 residues. The CDR3 sequence is CASSQEQGHEQYF. In DNA form, the CDR3 reads TGTGCCAGCAGCCAAGAGCAGGGCCACGAGCAGTACTTC.

The chain has TRBV4-3 and TRBJ1-4; D is unclear. This CDR3 contains 15 residues. The V end lost 1 base, the J end lost 6 bases, and 12 bases lay between the germline ends. CDR1 and CDR2 (germline): LGHNA, YSLEER. This chain's CDR3 is CASSQGRGGDEKLFF. DNA of the CDR3: TGCGCCAGCAGCCAAGGGCGGGGAGGTGATGAAAAACTGTTTTTT.

The V and J genes are TRBV30 and TRBJ2-7; 9 nucleotides line up with TRBD2. Looked up from germline, CDR1 is GTSNPN and CDR2 is SVGIG (reference sequence). There are 15 residues in the CDR3. V lost 7 bases and J lost 0; bases outside the gene matches: 10. Here the CDR3 DNA reads TGTGCCTTGGCTAGCGGGGTCCTCTCCTCCTACGAGCAGTACTTC. This sequence encodes CALASGVLSSYEQYF.

The J gene is TRBJ2-7, the V gene TRBV6-6, with 8 bases aligning to TRBD2. With V trimmed by 7 bases and J by 3 bases, 8 bases remained unmatched. The CDR3 loop spans 14 amino acids. From germline, CDR1 is MNHNY and CDR2 SVGAGI (reference sequence). The CDR3 spells CASTLGRGNYEQYF. The CDR3, as DNA: TGTGCCAGCACCCTCGGGAGGGGGAACTACGAGCAGTACTTC.

This sequence joins TRBV4-3 and TRBJ2-1; 14 bases map to TRBD2. The germline gives CDR1 LGHNA, CDR2 YSLEER. The trim removed 0 bases at V and 0 bases at J, leaving 10 bases unmatched. The CDR3 sequence is 21 residues long. This CDR3 reads CASSQDRGTSGSTASYNEQFF. CDR3 nucleotide sequence: TGCGCCAGCAGCCAAGACCGGGGGACTAGCGGGAGTACCGCCTCCTACAATGAGCAGTTCTTC.

The chain links TRBV27 to TRBJ2-5, with D possibly TRBD2 on 6 matching bases. Trimming took 6 bases from V and 3 from J, leaving 17 bases between them. Looked up from germline, CDR1 is MNHEY and CDR2 is SMNVEV (reference sequence). There are 15 residues in the CDR3. The CDR3 bases are TGTGCCAGCAGCGAATTGGCGGGGCTTGAAGAGACCCAGTACTTC. It yields the protein CASSELAGLEETQYF.

This rearrangement joins TRBV6-1 to TRBJ1-2; D not resolved. The CDR3 is 12 residues long. Germline V gives CDR1 MNHNS, CDR2 SASEGT. The V end was cut by 3 bases, the J end by 5 bases, with 7 bases between. CDR3 amino acids: CASSDFGYGYTF. Here the CDR3 DNA reads TGTGCCAGCAGTGATTTCGGGTATGGCTACACCTTC.

This chain connects TRBV9 to TRBJ2-2; 8 bases map to TRBD2. The CDR3 has 17 amino acids. The germline CDR1 and CDR2 sequences are SGDLS and YYNGEE. V lost 4 bases and J lost 0; bases outside the gene matches: 8. The CDR3 DNA reads TGTGCCAGCAGCCCCCCAGCGGGACTAGCGAACACCGGGGAGCTGTTTTTT. Its translation: CASSPPAGLANTGELFF.

J is TRBJ2-5 and V is TRBV27; 9 nucleotides line up with TRBD1. The end of the DNA is better explained by TRBJ2-7, so the J call may be wrong. The germline V gene has CDR1 MNHEY and CDR2 SMNVEV (reference sequence). CDR3 length equals 16 residues. CDR3 DNA: TGTGCCAGCAGACCCCCCACCGGGACAGGGACCTACGAGCAGTACTTC. Encoded protein: CASRPPTGTGTYEQYF.

The gene calls are TRBV4-2 and TRBJ2-5; D gene unclear. CDR3 length equals 15 residues. Germline assignment: CDR1 LGHNA and CDR2 YNFKEQ. Trimming left V 4 bases short and J 5 bases short, with 17 bases between. CDR3 DNA: TGTGCCAGCAGCCTCATTAACGACCTGGGCGAGACCCAGTACTTC. This gives the protein CASSLINDLGETQYF.

The CDR3, as DNA: TGTGCCAGTAGCAAGAGAAACCACCTTATGGATACGCAGTATTTT. Translated, it gives CASSKRNHLMDTQYF. V usage is TRBV19 and J usage is TRBJ2-3; D ambiguous. The CDR3 length is 15 residues. Trimming took off 6 bases at V and 6 bases at J, with 19 bases between the two ends. From germline, CDR1 is LNHDA and CDR2 SQIVND (reference sequence).

This clone was seen a single time. The chain links TRBV30 to TRBJ2-7; weak D call: TRBD2 (6 bases). Trimming cost V 4 bases and J 0 bases, with 16 bases left between them. This CDR3 is built from 15 residues. Germline V gene lookup returns CDR1 GTSNPN and CDR2 SVGIG (reference sequence). DNA of the CDR3: TGTGCCTGGATCCCCAGGGAGGTAGGCTCCTACGAGCAGTACTTC. It yields the protein CAWIPREVGSYEQYF.

The chain has TRBV5-6 and TRBJ1-1; D is possibly TRBD1 (6 bases). The V and J ends lost 1 base and 4 bases respectively, with 11 bases between them. Per the germline V gene, CDR1 is SGHDT and CDR2 is YYEEEE. This CDR3 has 14 residues. CDR3 residues: CASSLWGGLTEAFF. CDR3 coding DNA: TGTGCCAGCAGCTTGTGGGGGGGCCTCACTGAAGCTTTCTTT.

The chain joins TRBV2 to TRBJ2-1; 12 bases map to TRBD1. The CDR3 covers 17 residues. Germline V lookup: CDR1 SNHLY, CDR2 FYNNEI. Trimming cost V 11 bases and J 3 bases; bases outside gene matches: 14. CDR3 loop: CAPAGQGALPNYNEQFF. The CDR3 DNA is TGTGCCCCAGCGGGACAGGGGGCGCTTCCAAACTACAATGAGCAGTTCTTC.

This chain uses TRBV13 with TRBJ2-4; D is ambiguous. Germline CDR1 PRHDT, CDR2 FYEKMQ (reference sequence). Trimming shortened V by 5 bases and J by 4 bases, and 9 bases separated the two germline ends. This CDR3 is 13 amino acids long. In nucleotides, the CDR3 is TGTGCCAGCAGCCCCCCAGGTAAAAACATTCAGTACTTC. Encoded protein: CASSPPGKNIQYF.